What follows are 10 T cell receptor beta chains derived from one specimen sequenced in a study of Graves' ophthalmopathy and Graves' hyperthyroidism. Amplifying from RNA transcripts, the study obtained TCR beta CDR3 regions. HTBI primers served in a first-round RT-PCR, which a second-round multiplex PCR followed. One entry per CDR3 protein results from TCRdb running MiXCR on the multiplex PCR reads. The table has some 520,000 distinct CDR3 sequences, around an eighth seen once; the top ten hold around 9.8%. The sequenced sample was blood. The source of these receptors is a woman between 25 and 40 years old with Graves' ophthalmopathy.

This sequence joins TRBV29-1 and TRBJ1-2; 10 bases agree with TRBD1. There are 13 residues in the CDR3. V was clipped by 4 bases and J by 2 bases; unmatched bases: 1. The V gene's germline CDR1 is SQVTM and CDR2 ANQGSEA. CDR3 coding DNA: TGCAGCGTTGGGGGACAGGGGAACTATGGCTACACCTTC. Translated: CSVGGQGNYGYTF.

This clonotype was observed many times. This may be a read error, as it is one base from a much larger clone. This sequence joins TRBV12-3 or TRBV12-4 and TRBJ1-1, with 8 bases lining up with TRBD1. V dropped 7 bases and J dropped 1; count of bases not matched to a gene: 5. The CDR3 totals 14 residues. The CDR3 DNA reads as TGTGCCAGCAACCTAGGACAGGGGAACACTGAAGCTTTCTTT. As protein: CASNLGQGNTEAFF.

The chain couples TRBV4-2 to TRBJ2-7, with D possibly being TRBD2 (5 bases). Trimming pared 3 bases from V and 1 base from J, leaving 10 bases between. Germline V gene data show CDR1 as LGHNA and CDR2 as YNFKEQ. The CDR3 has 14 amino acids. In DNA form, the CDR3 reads TGTGCCAGCAGCCATGTCGGGGAATCCTACGAGCAGTACTTC. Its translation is CASSHVGESYEQYF.

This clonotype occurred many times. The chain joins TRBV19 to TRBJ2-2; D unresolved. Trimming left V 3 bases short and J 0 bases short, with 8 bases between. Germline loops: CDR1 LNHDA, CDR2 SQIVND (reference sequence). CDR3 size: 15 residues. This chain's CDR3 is CASSIRSANTGELFF. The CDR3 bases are TGTGCCAGTAGTATCCGGAGCGCGAACACCGGGGAGCTGTTTTTT.

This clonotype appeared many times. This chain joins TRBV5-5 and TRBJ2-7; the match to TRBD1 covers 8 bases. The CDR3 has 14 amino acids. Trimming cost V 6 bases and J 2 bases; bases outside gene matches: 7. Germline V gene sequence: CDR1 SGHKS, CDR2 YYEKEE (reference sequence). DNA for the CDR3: TGTGCCAGCACCCAAAGACAGGGGCCCTACGAGCAGTACTTC. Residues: CASTQRQGPYEQYF. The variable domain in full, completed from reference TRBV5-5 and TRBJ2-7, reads DAGVTQSPTHLIKTRGQQVTLRCSPISGHKSVSWYQQVLGQGPQFIFQYYEKEERGRGNFPDRFSARQFPNYSSELNVNALLLGDSALYLCASTQRQGPYEQYFGPGTRLTVT.

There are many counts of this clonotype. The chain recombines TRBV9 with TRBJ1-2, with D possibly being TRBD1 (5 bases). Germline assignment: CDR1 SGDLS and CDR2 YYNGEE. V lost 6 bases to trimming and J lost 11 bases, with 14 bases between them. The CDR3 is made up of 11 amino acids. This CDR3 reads CASTTGEDYTF. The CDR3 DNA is TGTGCCAGCACCACGGGGGAAGATTACACCTTC.

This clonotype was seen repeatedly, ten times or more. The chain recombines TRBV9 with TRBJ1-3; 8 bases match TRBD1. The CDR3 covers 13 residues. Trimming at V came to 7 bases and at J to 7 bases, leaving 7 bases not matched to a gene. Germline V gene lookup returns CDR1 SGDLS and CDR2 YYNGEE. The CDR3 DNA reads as TGTGCCAGCGGAAGACAGGGGAGGAACACCATATATTTT. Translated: CASGRQGRNTIYF. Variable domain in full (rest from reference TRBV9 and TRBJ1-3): DSGVTQTPKHLITATGQRVTLRCSPRSGDLSVYWYQQSLDQGLQFLIQYYNGEERAKGNILERFSAQQFPDLHSELNLSSLELGDSALYFCASGRQGRNTIYFGEGSWLTVV.

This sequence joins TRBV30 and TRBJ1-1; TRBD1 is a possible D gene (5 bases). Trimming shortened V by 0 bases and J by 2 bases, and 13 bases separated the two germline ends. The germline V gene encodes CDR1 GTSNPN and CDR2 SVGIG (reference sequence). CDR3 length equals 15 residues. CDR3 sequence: CAWSVGQGTNTEAFF. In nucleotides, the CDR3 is TGTGCCTGGAGTGTGGGTCAGGGAACTAACACTGAAGCTTTCTTT.

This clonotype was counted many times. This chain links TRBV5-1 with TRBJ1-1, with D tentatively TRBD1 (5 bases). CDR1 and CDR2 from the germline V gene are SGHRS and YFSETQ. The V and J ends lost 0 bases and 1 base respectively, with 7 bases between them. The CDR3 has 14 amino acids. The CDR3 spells CASSLGDRNTEAFF. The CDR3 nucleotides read TGCGCCAGCAGCTTGGGTGACAGGAACACTGAAGCTTTCTTT.

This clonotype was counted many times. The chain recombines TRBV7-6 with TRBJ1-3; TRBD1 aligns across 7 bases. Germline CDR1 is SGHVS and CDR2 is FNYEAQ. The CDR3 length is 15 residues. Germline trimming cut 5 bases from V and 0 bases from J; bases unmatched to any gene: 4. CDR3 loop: CASSPGTDSGNTIYF. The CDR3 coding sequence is TGTGCCAGCAGCCCCGGGACAGACTCTGGAAACACCATATATTTT.